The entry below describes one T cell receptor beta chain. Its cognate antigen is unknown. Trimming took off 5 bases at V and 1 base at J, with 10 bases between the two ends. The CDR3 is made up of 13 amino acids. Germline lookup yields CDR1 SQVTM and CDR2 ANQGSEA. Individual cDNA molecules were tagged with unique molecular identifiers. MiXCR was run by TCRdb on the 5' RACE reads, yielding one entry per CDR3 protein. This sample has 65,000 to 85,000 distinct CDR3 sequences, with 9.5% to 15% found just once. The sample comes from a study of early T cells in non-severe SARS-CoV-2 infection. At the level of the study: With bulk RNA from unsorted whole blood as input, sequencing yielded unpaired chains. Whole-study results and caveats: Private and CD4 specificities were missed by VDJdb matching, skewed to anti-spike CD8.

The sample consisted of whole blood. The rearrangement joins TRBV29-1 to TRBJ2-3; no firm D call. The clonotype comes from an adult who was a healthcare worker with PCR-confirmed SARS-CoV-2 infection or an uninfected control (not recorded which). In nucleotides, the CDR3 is TGCAGCGTTCGGACGGACCGCACAGATACGCAGTATTTT. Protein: CSVRTDRTDTQYF.